This T cell receptor beta chain was recorded in a study of blood T cell repertoires in COVID-19. Trimming removed 4 bases at V and 3 bases at J, with 16 bases between. The CDR3 runs 15 residues. The protocol was immunoSEQ multiplex PCR, while the TCRdb copy is restricted to in-frame clones and leaves out a portion. Of approximately 270,000 clones in the sample, 88% are singletons; the top ten hold roughly 6.8%. The chain couples TRBV5-3 to TRBJ1-2, with D maybe TRBD1 (5 bases). TRBV5-3 qualifies as an ORF whose function is uncertain. What was sequenced was peripheral blood. This receptor was identified in a woman between 25 and 40 years old with COVID-19, enrolled during active disease. DNA of the CDR3: TGTGCCAGAAGCCTGGGGCCTCGGACACACTATGGCTACACCTTC. Translating gives CARSLGPRTHYGYTF.